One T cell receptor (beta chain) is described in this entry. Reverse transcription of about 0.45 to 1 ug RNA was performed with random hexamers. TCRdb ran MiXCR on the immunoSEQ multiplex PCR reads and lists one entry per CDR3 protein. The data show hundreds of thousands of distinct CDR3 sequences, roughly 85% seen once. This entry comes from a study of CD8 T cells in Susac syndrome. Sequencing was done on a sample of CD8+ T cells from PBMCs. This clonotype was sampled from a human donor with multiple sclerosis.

CDR3 nucleotide sequence: TGTGCCAGCAGTGCCCTTGTCAGCGTTAGCTCCTACAATGAGCAGTTCTTC. It codes for CASSALVSVSSYNEQFF. The chain carries TRBV28 and TRBJ2-1, with unresolved D. Trimming cost V 5 bases and J 0 bases, with 17 bases left between them. CDR3 size: 17 residues. Germline lookup yields CDR1 MDHEN and CDR2 SYDVKM.